The entry below describes one T cell receptor beta chain. This sample was taken from a study of T cells in tuberculosis. For the study at large: This South African cohort compared adolescents with or without latent tuberculosis against adults with active tuberculosis.

Time point noted: new active TB diagnosis, blood taken before or within 7 days of starting treatment. Included patients were adults of at least 18, HIV-seronegative, South African. CDR1 is SGHVS and CDR2 is FQNEAQ in the germline V gene. The CDR3 contains 16 residues. V lost 6 bases, J lost 4 bases, and 18 bases lay in between. Profiled with immunoSEQ multiplex PCR; TCRdb holds only in-frame clones, not every one. The sample contains about 33,000 clones, 70% to 90% of which appear only once. V and J are TRBV7-8 and TRBJ1-4, with D maybe TRBD1 (5 bases). The material sequenced was PBMCs, taken at tuberculosis diagnosis. The TCR was taken from an adult with tuberculosis. CDR3: CASSPTTGGNNEKLFF. As DNA, the CDR3 is TGTGCCAGCAGTCCAACTACGGGGGGGAATAATGAAAAACTGTTTTTT.